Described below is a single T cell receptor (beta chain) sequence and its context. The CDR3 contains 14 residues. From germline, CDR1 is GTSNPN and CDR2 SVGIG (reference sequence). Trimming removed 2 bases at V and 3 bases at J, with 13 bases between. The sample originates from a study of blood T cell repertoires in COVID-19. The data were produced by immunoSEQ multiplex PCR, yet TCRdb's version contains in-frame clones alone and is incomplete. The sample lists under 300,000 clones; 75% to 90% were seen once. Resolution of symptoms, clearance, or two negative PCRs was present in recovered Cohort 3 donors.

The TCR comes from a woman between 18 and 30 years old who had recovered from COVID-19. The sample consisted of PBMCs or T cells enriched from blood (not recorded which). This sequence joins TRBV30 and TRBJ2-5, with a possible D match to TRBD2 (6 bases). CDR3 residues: CAWSRGWGEETQYF. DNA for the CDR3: TGTGCCTGGAGTCGAGGATGGGGGGAAGAGACCCAGTACTTC.